The text below deals with one T cell receptor (beta chain). One entry per CDR3 protein results from TCRdb running MiXCR on the RT-PCR reads. Among approximately 730,000 distinct CDR3 sequences listed, around 13% were seen once. These data originate in a study of response to subunit inactivated influenza vaccine. The V and J ends lost 7 bases and 2 bases respectively, with 14 bases between them. There are 14 residues in the CDR3. This receptor was taken from a middle-aged man who received an inactivated influenza vaccine. The chain recombines TRBV12-3 or TRBV12-4 with TRBJ2-5; D not certain. The specimen was PBMCs from blood, collected 14 days before vaccination. For the CDR3, the DNA is TGTGCCAGCATTGGGTTGGGCCTACAAGAGACCCAGTACTTC. Protein: CASIGLGLQETQYF.